The rows below give T cell receptor beta chains drawn from one sample of a study of blood T cell repertoires in COVID-19. Sequencing was performed with immunoSEQ multiplex PCR; in TCRdb, only in-frame clones are kept and a portion is missing. Here the sample spans under 80,000 clones, approximately 80% being singletons. Sequenced: peripheral blood. These receptors came from a human donor in a cohort sampled during active COVID-19. The CDR3 runs from the conserved cysteine through the conserved F or W. A D gene is named only where the DNA matches it firmly. A clone size is listed for some rows: how often the clone was seen (once, few, many), or a class if it is expanded.

>TRBV6-5|NA|TRBJ2-7|NA
TGTGCCAGCAGCCTGGAGCCGAAGACCTACGAGCAGTACTTC
CASSLEPKTYEQYF
>TRBV27|NA|TRBJ2-6|NA
TGTGCCAGCAGTCTCAAGACAGGCCTGGGGGCCAACGTCCTGACTTTC
CASSLKTGLGANVLTF
>TRBV4-2|once|TRBJ1-4|TRBD1
TGTGCCAGCAGCCAAGATGTACAGGGGGCCCGGGAAAAACTGTTTTTT
CASSQDVQGAREKLFF
>TRBV6-6|NA|TRBJ1-1|TRBD1
TGTGCCAGCCTACCCTTCCCAGGGGGGAACACTGAAGCTTTCTTT
CASLPFPGGNTEAFF
>TRBV5-1|NA|TRBJ2-7|NA
TGCGCCAGCAGCTTGACAGGGTCCGAGCAGTACTTC
CASSLTGSEQYF
>TRBV14|NA|TRBJ1-1|NA
TGTGCCAGCAGCCAAATCCCCGGGGGGTGGACTGAAGCTTTCTTT
CASSQIPGGWTEAFF
>TRBV28|NA|TRBJ1-1|NA
TGTGCCAGCAGGTTTGGCACCATAAACACTGAAGCTTTCTTT
CASRFGTINTEAFF
>TRBV4-1|NA|TRBJ2-5|TRBD2
TGCGCCAGCAGCCAAGATCTCGGGGGGCAAGAGACCCAGTACTTC
CASSQDLGGQETQYF
>TRBV6-2/TRBV6-3|NA|TRBJ2-7|TRBD1
TGTGCCAGCAGCGAACCGGGACAGGGTGGCGAGCAGTACTTC
CASSEPGQGGEQYF
>TRBV28|NA|TRBJ1-5|TRBD1
TGTGCCAGCAGTTTATCAGGACAGGGGGGACAGCCCCAGCATTTT
CASSLSGQGGQPQHF
>TRBV21-1|NA|TRBJ2-4|NA
TGTGCCAGCAGTAGCGGGAGACAAAACATTCAGTACTTC
CASSSGRQNIQYF
>TRBV29-1|few|TRBJ2-7|NA
TGCAGCGTTGAAAACAGGGGGACTAACTCCTACGAGCAGTACTTC
CSVENRGTNSYEQYF
>TRBV15|NA|TRBJ2-1|NA
TGTGCCACCAGCAGAGCTGGACAGTTAATTGAGCAGTTCTTC
CATSRAGQLIEQFF
>TRBV4-3|NA|TRBJ1-1|TRBD1
TGCGCCAGCAGCCAACCAGGGGGCGCGGCTGAAGCTTTCTTT
CASSQPGGAAEAFF
>TRBV7-9|NA|TRBJ2-5|NA
TGTGCCAGCAGCTTAGCGCAAAACAGCCAACAAGAGACCCAGTACTTC
CASSLAQNSQQETQYF
>TRBV4-3|NA|TRBJ1-4|NA
TGCGCCAGCAGCCAAGCAGACGGGATGATTGGTGAAAAACTGTTTTTT
CASSQADGMIGEKLFF
>TRBV30|NA|TRBJ1-2|TRBD1
TGTGCCTGGAGCCCACCGGGACAGGGGGCTTTGGGCTATGGCTACACCTTC
CAWSPPGQGALGYGYTF
>TRBV6-4|NA|TRBJ2-1|TRBD2
TGTGCCAGCATTGGGACTAGCGGTATATCCTACAATGAGCAGTTCTTC
CASIGTSGISYNEQFF
>TRBV28|NA|TRBJ2-2|NA
TGTGCCAGCAGTTTATACCGCAGGCTCACCGGGGAGCTGTTTTTT
CASSLYRRLTGELFF
>TRBV9|NA|TRBJ2-7|TRBD2
TGTGCCAGCAGCGCCGGAGGGCTAGCGGGGGGGAATACCCTTACCGAGCAGTACTTC
CASSAGGLAGGNTLTEQYF
>TRBV5-1|NA|TRBJ1-3|TRBD1
TGCGCCAGCAGCGACAGGGGCTCTGGAAACACCATATATTTT
CASSDRGSGNTIYF
>TRBV6-1|NA|TRBJ1-1|NA
TGTGCCAGCAGTGAGGGCTTTACTGAAGCTTTCTTT
CASSEGFTEAFF
>TRBV21-1|NA|TRBJ2-2|NA
TGTGCCAGCAGCAAAGCGTTAGCGGGGGGGGAGCTGTTTTTT
CASSKALAGGELFF
>TRBV2|NA|TRBJ2-3|NA
TGTGCCAGCAGTCCCCCCCGGGGTGGCACAGATACGCAGTATTTT
CASSPPRGGTDTQYF
>TRBV7-9|few|TRBJ2-2|NA
TGTGCCAGCAGCCTCCTATACACCGGGGAGCTGTTTTTT
CASSLLYTGELFF
>TRBV2|NA|TRBJ2-3|TRBD1
TGTGCCAGCAGCGCCGGGACAGGGCTGACAGATACGCAGTATTTT
CASSAGTGLTDTQYF
>TRBV7-2|NA|TRBJ1-5|NA
TGTGCCAGCAGCTTAGACCAGCTAGTGAGCAATCAGCCCCAGCATTTT
CASSLDQLVSNQPQHF
>TRBV6-1|NA|TRBJ2-7|NA
TGTGCCAGCAGTGAGTTGGGAGACGAGCAGTACTTC
CASSELGDEQYF
>TRBV7-2|NA|TRBJ1-4|TRBD1
TGTGCCAGCAGCTTAGACGGCAGGGGGCTGATCGAAAAACTGTTTTTT
CASSLDGRGLIEKLFF
>TRBV4-2|NA|TRBJ2-7|NA
TGTGCCAGCAGCCAAGAACAGGGCAGAGCCTACGAGCAGTACTTC
CASSQEQGRAYEQYF
>TRBV5-6|NA|TRBJ2-2|NA
TGTGCCAGCAGCTACCCACAGGGAACCAACACCGGGGAGCTGTTTTTT
CASSYPQGTNTGELFF
>TRBV28|NA|TRBJ1-5|NA
TGTGCCAGCACCCCGGGACAAAATAATCAGCCCCAGCATTTT
CASTPGQNNQPQHF
>TRBV27|once|TRBJ1-5|NA
TGTGCCAGCAGTTTAAGTGGGGGCAGGGATCAGCCCCAGCATTTT
CASSLSGGRDQPQHF
>TRBV14|NA|TRBJ2-2|TRBD1
TGTGCCAGCAGCGCCCGGGACAGGGTCACCGGGGAGCTGTTTTTT
CASSARDRVTGELFF
>TRBV4-2|NA|TRBJ2-7|NA
TGTGCCAGCAGCCAAGAAGTGACAGGCACCTACGAGCAGTACTTC
CASSQEVTGTYEQYF
>TRBV2|NA|TRBJ1-2|NA
TGTGCCAGCACTATACTACTGGATCCTTATGCTAACTATGGCTACACCTTC
CASTILLDPYANYGYTF
>TRBV7-3|NA|TRBJ2-5|NA
TGTGCCAGCAGCTTAACGTTAGGAGCGGGAGAGACCCAGTACTTC
CASSLTLGAGETQYF
>TRBV28|NA|TRBJ1-6|NA
TGTGCCAGTGACCGACGTAGGGGGTATAATTCACCCCTCCACTTT
CASDRRRGYNSPLHF
>TRBV19|NA|TRBJ1-2|TRBD1
TGTGCCAGTAGTAAACAGGGGATCTATGGCTACACCTTC
CASSKQGIYGYTF
>TRBV28|NA|TRBJ1-1|NA
TGTGCCAGCAGGAAGCCGCCTATGAACACTGAAGCTTTCTTT
CASRKPPMNTEAFF
>TRBV28|NA|TRBJ1-1|NA
TGTGCCAGCAGTTTCCCCCTCCACACGAACACTGAAGCTTTCTTT
CASSFPLHTNTEAFF
>TRBV13|once|TRBJ2-5|NA
TGTGCCAGCAGCTCCCCCGAGGGGGTCGGGCGGGAGACCCAGTACTTC
CASSSPEGVGRETQYF
>TRBV9|NA|TRBJ2-7|TRBD1
TGTGCCAGCAGTGGACAGGGGACCTACGAGCAGTACTTC
CASSGQGTYEQYF
>TRBV6-5|NA|TRBJ1-4|NA
TGTGCCAGCAGTCGTCGAGAGGGTGGAGGTGAAAAACTGTTTTTT
CASSRREGGGEKLFF
>TRBV5-8|NA|TRBJ2-6|NA
TGTGCCAGCAGCCGCTCAGGGTCCCCTGGGGCCAACGTCCTGACTTTC
CASSRSGSPGANVLTF
>TRBV6-6|NA|TRBJ1-6|TRBD1
TGTGCCAGCAGTTACCGACAGGGAAATAATTCACCCCTCCACTTT
CASSYRQGNNSPLHF
>TRBV3-1/TRBV3-2|NA|TRBJ1-2|NA
TGTGCCAGCAGCCTTCGAGGAGCGGCCGCAGGCTACACCTTC
CASSLRGAAAGYTF
>TRBV7-2|NA|TRBJ2-3|TRBD2
TGTGCCAGCAGCTTAAAACTTCGACTAGCGGGGGATACGCAGTATTTT
CASSLKLRLAGDTQYF
>TRBV30|NA|TRBJ1-5|TRBD1
TGTGCCTGGAATCTTGGACAGGGCAATCAGCCCCAGCATTTT
CAWNLGQGNQPQHF
>TRBV29-1|NA|TRBJ2-7|NA
TGCAGCGTTGATGAGGTTCTCGTCTACGAGCAGTACTTC
CSVDEVLVYEQYF
>TRBV27|NA|TRBJ2-1|TRBD2
TGTGCCAGCAGTTTATCCCCATGGACTAGCGGGAGCAGCAGGTATCACAATGAGCAGTTCTTC
CASSLSPWTSGSSRYHNEQFF
>TRBV5-1|NA|TRBJ2-3|TRBD2
TGCGCCAGCAGCTTGGGGGTTGCGGGAGTGAGGACGCAGTATTTT
CASSLGVAGVRTQYF
>TRBV4-2|few|TRBJ2-1|NA
TGTGCCAGCAGCCAAGCCCAGGGCAATGAGCAGTTCTTC
CASSQAQGNEQFF
>TRBV4-2|NA|TRBJ2-1|NA
TGTGCCAGCAGAGGGGACTCCTACAATGAGCAGTTCTTC
CASRGDSYNEQFF
>TRBV9|NA|TRBJ2-3|TRBD1
TGTGCCAGCAGCCCCCCTGGGACAGGGGCAGATACGCAGTATTTT
CASSPPGTGADTQYF